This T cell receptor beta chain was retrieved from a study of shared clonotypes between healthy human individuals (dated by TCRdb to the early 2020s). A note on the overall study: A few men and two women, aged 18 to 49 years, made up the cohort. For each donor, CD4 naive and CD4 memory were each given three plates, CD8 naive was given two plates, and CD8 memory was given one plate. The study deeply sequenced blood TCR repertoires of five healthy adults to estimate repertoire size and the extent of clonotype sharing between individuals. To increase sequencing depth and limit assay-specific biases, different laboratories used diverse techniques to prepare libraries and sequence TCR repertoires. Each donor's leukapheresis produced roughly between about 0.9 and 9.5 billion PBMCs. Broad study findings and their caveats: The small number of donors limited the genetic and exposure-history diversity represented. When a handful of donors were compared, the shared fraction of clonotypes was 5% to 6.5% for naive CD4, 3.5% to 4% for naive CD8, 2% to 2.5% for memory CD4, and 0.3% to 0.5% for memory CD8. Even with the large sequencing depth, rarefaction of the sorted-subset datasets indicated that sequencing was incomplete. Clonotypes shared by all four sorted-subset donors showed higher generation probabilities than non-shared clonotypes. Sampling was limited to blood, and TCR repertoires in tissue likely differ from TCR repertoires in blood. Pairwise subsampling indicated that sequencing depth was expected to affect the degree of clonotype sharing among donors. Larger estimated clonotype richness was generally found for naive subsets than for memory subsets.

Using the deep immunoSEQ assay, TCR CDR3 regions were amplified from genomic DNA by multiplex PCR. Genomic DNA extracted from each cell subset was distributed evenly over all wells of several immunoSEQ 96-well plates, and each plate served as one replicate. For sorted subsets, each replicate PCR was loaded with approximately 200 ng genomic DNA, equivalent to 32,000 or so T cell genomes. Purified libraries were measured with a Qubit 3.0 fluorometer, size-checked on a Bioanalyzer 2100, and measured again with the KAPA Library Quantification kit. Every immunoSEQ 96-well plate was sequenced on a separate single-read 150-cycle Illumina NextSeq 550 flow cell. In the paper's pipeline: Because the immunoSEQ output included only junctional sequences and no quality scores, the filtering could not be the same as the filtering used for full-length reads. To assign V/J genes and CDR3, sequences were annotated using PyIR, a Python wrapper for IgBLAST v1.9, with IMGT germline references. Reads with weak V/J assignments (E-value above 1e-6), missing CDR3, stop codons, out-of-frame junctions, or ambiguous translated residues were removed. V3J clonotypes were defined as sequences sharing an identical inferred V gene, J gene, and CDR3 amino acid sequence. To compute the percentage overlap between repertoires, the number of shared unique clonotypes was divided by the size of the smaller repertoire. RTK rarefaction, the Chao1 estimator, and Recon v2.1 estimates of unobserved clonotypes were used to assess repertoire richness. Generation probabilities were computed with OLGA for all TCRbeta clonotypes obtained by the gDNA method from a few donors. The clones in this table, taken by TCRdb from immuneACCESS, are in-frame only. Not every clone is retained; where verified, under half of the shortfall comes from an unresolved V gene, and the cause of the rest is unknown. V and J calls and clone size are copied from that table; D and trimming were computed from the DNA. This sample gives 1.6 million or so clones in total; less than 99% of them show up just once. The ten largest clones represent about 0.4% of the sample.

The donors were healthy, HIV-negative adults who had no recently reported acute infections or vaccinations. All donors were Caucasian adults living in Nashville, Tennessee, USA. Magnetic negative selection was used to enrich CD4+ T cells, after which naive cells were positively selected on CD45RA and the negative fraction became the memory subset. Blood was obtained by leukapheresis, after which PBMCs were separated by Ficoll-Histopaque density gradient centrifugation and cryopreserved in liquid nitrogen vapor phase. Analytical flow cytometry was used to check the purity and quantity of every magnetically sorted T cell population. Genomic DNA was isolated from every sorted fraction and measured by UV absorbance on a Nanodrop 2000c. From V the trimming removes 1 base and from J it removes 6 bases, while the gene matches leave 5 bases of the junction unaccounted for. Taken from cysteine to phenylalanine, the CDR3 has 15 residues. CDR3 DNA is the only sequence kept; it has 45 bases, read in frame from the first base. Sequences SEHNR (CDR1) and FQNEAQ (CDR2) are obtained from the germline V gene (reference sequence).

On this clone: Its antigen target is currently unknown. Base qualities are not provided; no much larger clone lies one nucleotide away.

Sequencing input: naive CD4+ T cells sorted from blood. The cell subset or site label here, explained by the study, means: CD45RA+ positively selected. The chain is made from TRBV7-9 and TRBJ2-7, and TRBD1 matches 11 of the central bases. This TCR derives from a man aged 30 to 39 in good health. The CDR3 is CASSLGVGTGGEQYF. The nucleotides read TGTGCCAGCAGCTTAGGGGTTGGGACAGGGGGCGAGCAGTACTTC.